This passage covers 5 T cell receptor beta chains from one sample sequenced in a study of quantifying T cell responses using KT2 cells. In the study overall: RNA was reverse transcribed with TCR alpha and beta constant-region primers.

A single-stranded UMI oligo with SP2 sequence was ligated to cDNA 3' ends. First-round PCR used 3 to 4 cycles and beta primers RC1.1 and RC1.2 covering TRBC1 and TRBC2. A single record per CDR3 protein comes from TCRdb applying MiXCR to the UMI-ligation and nested PCR reads. The data contain around 56,000 distinct CDR3 sequences, about 12% of them seen just once; the ten biggest clones take up about 9.7%. The sequenced sample was PBMCs spiked with cells of the T cell clone KT2. The receptors were gathered from a human donor.

This clonotype showed up just a few times. The rearrangement joins TRBV3-1 to TRBJ1-1; D gene ambiguous. The ends were cut back, 4 bases at V and 3 bases at J, with 6 bases in the middle. This CDR3 region has 12 residues. Germline V gene sequence: CDR1 LGHDT, CDR2 YNNKEL (reference sequence). As DNA, the CDR3 is TGTGCCAGCAGCCCCCGGGACACTGAAGCTTTCTTT. It specifies CASSPRDTEAFF.

The chain is built from TRBV9 and TRBJ2-1, with 12 bases matching TRBD1. The germline CDR1 and CDR2 sequences are SGDLS and YYNGEE. The CDR3 covers 16 residues. V shed 3 bases, J shed 8 bases, and the junction held 9 bases outside the gene matches. This chain's CDR3 is CASSENRDRGLYEQFF. Written as DNA, the CDR3 is TGTGCCAGCAGCGAGAACCGGGACAGGGGGCTGTATGAGCAGTTCTTC. The variable domain in full, with the rest retrieved from reference TRBV9 and TRBJ2-1, is DSGVTQTPKHLITATGQRVTLRCSPRSGDLSVYWYQQSLDQGLQFLIQYYNGEERAKGNILERFSAQQFPDLHSELNLSSLELGDSALYFCASSENRDRGLYEQFFGPGTRLTVL.

The chain couples TRBV14 to TRBJ2-3, with unresolved D. V shed 2 bases and J shed 8 bases, with 8 bases lying between them. Germline CDR1 reads SGHDN; CDR2 reads FVKESK. CDR3 length: 12 residues. The CDR3 loop reads CASSQNLGTQYF. The CDR3 DNA sequence: TGTGCCAGCAGCCAAAATCTGGGTACGCAGTATTTT.

The chain carries TRBV20-1 and TRBJ1-4, with 9 bases identical to TRBD1. The CDR3 length is 14 residues. The germline CDR1 and CDR2 sequences are DFQATT and SNEGSKA (reference sequence). Unmatched junction bases numbered 11, after V lost 7 bases and J lost 8 bases. The CDR3, as DNA: TGCAGTGTCTCCCTACAGGGGGCAGGGGAAAAACTGTTTTTT. Protein: CSVSLQGAGEKLFF.

In its sample, this clonotype was seen many times. The genes are TRBV14 and TRBJ2-4; D is unresolved. The V gene's germline CDR1 is SGHDN and CDR2 FVKESK. Trimming took 6 bases from V and 6 from J, leaving 9 bases between them. The CDR3 consists of 12 residues. CDR3 coding DNA: TGTGCCAGCAGTGCGTCGGGAAACATTCAGTACTTC. Amino acids: CASSASGNIQYF.